The source of this TCR beta chain is a study of OX40 agonist ivuxolimab in advanced cancers. Findings and caveats of the study: CD4+ and CD8+ T cells in blood underwent clonal expansion by week 6 at 0.1 to 3.0 mg/kg. Some of the nonresponding patients also showed low levels of normalized T-cell clonal expansion.

Details on this clone: Its antigen is as yet unknown.

The table came from immunoSEQ multiplex PCR; TCRdb's copy has only in-frame clones and leaves some out. The sample lists 60,000 to 75,000 clones; approximately 90% were seen once. Germline V gives CDR1 MNHEY, CDR2 SVGAGI. The CDR3 length is 13 residues. V shed 4 bases and J shed 5 bases, with 11 bases lying between them. Blood got drawn at baseline, again on cycle 4 day 1, and then on cycle 7 day 1. V usage is TRBV6-5 and J usage is TRBJ2-5; D perhaps matches TRBD2 (5 bases). This sample comprised CD4+ or CD8+ T cells sorted from blood, obtained in a trial of the OX40 agonist ivuxolimab. The receptor's source is an adult with an advanced solid tumor such as melanoma, head and neck, liver or kidney cancer. CDR3 DNA: TGTGCCAGCAGTTCTCGGAAGCGGGAGACCCAGTACTTC. Protein product: CASSSRKRETQYF.